This T cell receptor (beta chain) was observed in a study of beta chain features in type 1 diabetes. Reverse transcription of all isolated RNA meant that expressed TCRB transcripts were sequenced. The method was immunoSEQ multiplex PCR; TCRdb's version includes in-frame clones alone and lacks a portion of them. The sample contains approximately 120,000 clones, about two fifths of which appear only once. From germline, CDR1 is SGHTA and CDR2 FQGNSA. This CDR3 contains 13 residues. Trimming shortened V by 5 bases and J by 5 bases, and 10 bases separated the two germline ends. Sequenced input: stem cell memory CD4+ T cells from blood. V gene TRBV7-2 combines with J gene TRBJ2-1; TRBD2 might be the D (6 bases). This TCR was recovered from a woman aged 18-29 years in good health. CDR3 amino acids: CASSTSRDNEQFF. Here the CDR3 DNA reads TGTGCCAGCAGCACTAGCAGAGACAATGAGCAGTTCTTC.